This TCR beta chain derives from a study of cytomegalovirus exposure and HLA in healthy donors. Study-wide findings and caveats: Some TCR beta chains (more than 150 of them) were listed as cytomegalovirus-associated. A later analysis linked a missense variant in DCLRE1C to the trimming of TCR beta V and J genes. Indistinguishable V segments, including TRBV6-2 and TRBV6-3, were excluded.

V shed 2 bases and J shed 5 bases, with 10 bases lying between them. This CDR3 has 14 amino acids. Germline CDR1 is MNHNY and CDR2 is SVGAGI (reference sequence). 13 Jbeta primers and 60 Vbeta primers were used for the PCR. The assay was immunoSEQ multiplex PCR, and TCRdb's table has in-frame clones only and misses some. The sample consists of about 190,000 clones, around 90% of them appearing once. About this clone itself: Its antigen is currently unknown.

Sequencing was done on a sample of PBMCs. The sequence derives from a boy aged 2 to 10 in good health and CMV-seronegative. V is TRBV6-6 and J is TRBJ1-5; the D gene is possibly TRBD1 (6 bases). The CDR3 region is CASSYGEGDQPQHF. DNA of the CDR3: TGTGCCAGCAGTTACGGAGAGGGGGATCAGCCCCAGCATTTT.